These T cell receptor beta chains were read from a single sample in a study of blood T cell repertoires in COVID-19. The repertoire was sequenced with immunoSEQ multiplex PCR; TCRdb's copy has only in-frame clones and lacks some. The data hold 200,000 or so clones, with roughly 90% observed a single time. Sequencing used peripheral blood. These receptors all come from a man between 50 and 59 years old with COVID-19, enrolled during active disease. The CDR3 runs from the conserved cysteine through the conserved F or W. The D gene is left open where the match is weak. Size tells how often a clone was seen (once, few, many) or the class of an expanded clone, and some rows leave it out.

clone size: few; D gene: -; V gene: TRBV24-1; J gene: TRBJ2-7; CDR3 protein: CATPLRFGGNMGCEQYF; CDR3 DNA: TGTGCCACCCCCTTGAGGTTCGGCGGGAATATGGGGTGCGAGCAGTACTTC
clone size: -; D gene: -; V gene: TRBV29-1; J gene: TRBJ1-2; CDR3 protein: CSDRADYGYTF; CDR3 DNA: TGCAGCGACAGGGCGGACTATGGCTACACCTTC
clone size: once; D gene: TRBD2; V gene: TRBV29-1; J gene: TRBJ2-1; CDR3 protein: CSHGGGSYNEQFF; CDR3 DNA: TGCAGCCACGGGGGGGGCTCCTACAATGAGCAGTTCTTC
clone size: once; D gene: TRBD1; V gene: TRBV11-2; J gene: TRBJ1-3; CDR3 protein: CASSLAFRGSSGNTIYF; CDR3 DNA: TGTGCCAGCAGCTTAGCCTTCAGGGGGAGCTCTGGAAACACCATATATTTT
clone size: -; D gene: -; V gene: TRBV29-1; J gene: TRBJ2-5; CDR3 protein: CSVVRGLQETQYF; CDR3 DNA: TGCAGCGTTGTCCGGGGACTCCAAGAGACCCAGTACTTC
clone size: -; D gene: TRBD1; V gene: TRBV5-1; J gene: TRBJ1-3; CDR3 protein: CASSQTSPGGSGNTIYF; CDR3 DNA: TGCGCCAGCAGCCAAACATCTCCAGGGGGCTCTGGAAACACCATATATTTT
clone size: -; D gene: -; V gene: TRBV6-2/TRBV6-3; J gene: TRBJ1-6; CDR3 protein: CASSYGRQNSPLHF; CDR3 DNA: TGTGCCAGCAGTTACGGGAGGCAAAATTCACCCCTCCACTTT
clone size: -; D gene: -; V gene: TRBV14; J gene: TRBJ2-7; CDR3 protein: CASSPVDFYEQYF; CDR3 DNA: TGTGCCAGCAGCCCCGTGGACTTCTACGAGCAGTACTTC
clone size: -; D gene: -; V gene: TRBV7-9; J gene: TRBJ2-1; CDR3 protein: CASSLAGFGDEQFF; CDR3 DNA: TGTGCCAGCAGCTTAGCCGGGTTTGGCGATGAGCAGTTCTTC
clone size: -; D gene: -; V gene: TRBV7-9; J gene: TRBJ2-7; CDR3 protein: CASSRNGLGYEQYF; CDR3 DNA: TGTGCCAGCAGCCGAAATGGACTGGGCTACGAGCAGTACTTC
clone size: -; D gene: -; V gene: TRBV19; J gene: TRBJ1-2; CDR3 protein: CASSPADRKNYGYTF; CDR3 DNA: TGTGCCAGTAGTCCAGCCGACAGGAAAAACTATGGCTACACCTTC
clone size: -; D gene: TRBD2; V gene: TRBV2; J gene: TRBJ2-2; CDR3 protein: CASQTSGAGELFF; CDR3 DNA: TGTGCCAGCCAGACTAGCGGGGCCGGGGAGCTGTTTTTT
clone size: -; D gene: TRBD2; V gene: TRBV7-2; J gene: TRBJ2-7; CDR3 protein: CASSRSGGGPSYEQYF; CDR3 DNA: TGTGCCAGCAGTCGTAGCGGGGGGGGGCCCTCCTACGAGCAGTACTTC
clone size: -; D gene: TRBD1; V gene: TRBV5-1; J gene: TRBJ2-7; CDR3 protein: CASSPNDRVGYEQYF; CDR3 DNA: TGCGCCAGCAGCCCGAACGACAGGGTGGGCTACGAGCAGTACTTC
clone size: few; D gene: TRBD1; V gene: TRBV5-1; J gene: TRBJ2-7; CDR3 protein: CASSLEPGQGYEQYF; CDR3 DNA: TGCGCCAGCAGCTTGGAGCCGGGACAGGGCTACGAGCAGTACTTC
clone size: -; D gene: TRBD1; V gene: TRBV5-1; J gene: TRBJ2-7; CDR3 protein: CASSLAWSRTGLYEQYF; CDR3 DNA: TGCGCCAGCAGCTTGGCCTGGTCCAGGACAGGGCTCTACGAGCAGTACTTC
clone size: -; D gene: TRBD2; V gene: TRBV7-9; J gene: TRBJ2-7; CDR3 protein: CASSPFPRLAGAEQYF; CDR3 DNA: TGTGCCAGCAGCCCGTTCCCGCGACTAGCGGGAGCAGAGCAGTACTTC
clone size: -; D gene: TRBD1; V gene: TRBV18; J gene: TRBJ2-2; CDR3 protein: CASSLLGQTPNTGELFF; CDR3 DNA: TGTGCCAGCTCCCTTCTGGGACAGACTCCGAACACCGGGGAGCTGTTTTTT
clone size: -; D gene: TRBD1; V gene: TRBV7-9; J gene: TRBJ1-2; CDR3 protein: CASSFLRQGKNYGYTF; CDR3 DNA: TGTGCCAGCAGCTTCCTTAGACAGGGTAAAAACTATGGCTACACCTTC
clone size: -; D gene: TRBD1; V gene: TRBV19; J gene: TRBJ2-2; CDR3 protein: CASHRDRGRVNTGELFF; CDR3 DNA: TGTGCCAGTCACCGGGACAGGGGGCGTGTGAACACCGGGGAGCTGTTTTTT
clone size: -; D gene: -; V gene: TRBV12-1; J gene: TRBJ2-3; CDR3 protein: CASSSGGTRTDTQYF; CDR3 DNA: TGTGCCAGCAGCAGTGGCGGGACCCGCACAGATACGCAGTATTTT
clone size: -; D gene: TRBD2; V gene: TRBV11-3; J gene: TRBJ2-2; CDR3 protein: CASSPRTSGHTGELFF; CDR3 DNA: TGTGCCAGCAGCCCCAGGACTAGCGGACACACCGGGGAGCTGTTTTTT
clone size: -; D gene: -; V gene: TRBV6-1; J gene: TRBJ1-5; CDR3 protein: CASSERIQGQPQHF; CDR3 DNA: TGTGCCAGCAGTGAACGAATACAGGGACAGCCCCAGCATTTT
clone size: -; D gene: -; V gene: TRBV6-2/TRBV6-3; J gene: TRBJ1-2; CDR3 protein: CASSYSILVENYGYTF; CDR3 DNA: TGTGCCAGCAGTTACTCGATTCTTGTCGAGAACTATGGCTACACCTTC
clone size: -; D gene: -; V gene: TRBV5-1; J gene: TRBJ2-1; CDR3 protein: CASSLVADPYNEQFF; CDR3 DNA: TGCGCCAGCAGCTTGGTAGCGGACCCCTACAATGAGCAGTTCTTC
clone size: -; D gene: TRBD1; V gene: TRBV5-1; J gene: TRBJ2-2; CDR3 protein: CASSRTGDTGELFF; CDR3 DNA: TGCGCCAGCAGCCGGACAGGGGACACCGGGGAGCTGTTTTTT
clone size: -; D gene: -; V gene: TRBV2; J gene: TRBJ2-1; CDR3 protein: CASNFAGGSYNEQFF; CDR3 DNA: TGTGCCAGTAACTTTGCGGGCGGCTCCTACAATGAGCAGTTCTTC
clone size: -; D gene: -; V gene: TRBV5-6; J gene: TRBJ2-5; CDR3 protein: CASNVRGNQETQYF; CDR3 DNA: TGTGCCAGCAACGTTAGGGGGAACCAAGAGACCCAGTACTTC
clone size: -; D gene: -; V gene: TRBV19; J gene: TRBJ2-3; CDR3 protein: CASSRERISTDTQYF; CDR3 DNA: TGTGCCAGTAGTCGGGAAAGGATAAGCACAGATACGCAGTATTTT
clone size: -; D gene: TRBD1; V gene: TRBV19; J gene: TRBJ1-5; CDR3 protein: CASGRGQGSLRNQPQHF; CDR3 DNA: TGTGCCAGCGGTAGGGGACAGGGCTCCCTTCGCAATCAGCCCCAGCATTTT
clone size: -; D gene: -; V gene: TRBV29-1; J gene: TRBJ2-2; CDR3 protein: CSGGGGSGTGELFF; CDR3 DNA: TGCAGCGGCGGGGGCGGGAGTGGCACCGGGGAGCTGTTTTTT
clone size: -; D gene: -; V gene: TRBV11-2; J gene: TRBJ1-1; CDR3 protein: CASSAKVAGYTEAFF; CDR3 DNA: TGTGCCAGCAGCGCCAAGGTGGCGGGCTACACTGAAGCTTTCTTT
clone size: few; D gene: TRBD1; V gene: TRBV27; J gene: TRBJ1-1; CDR3 protein: CASSRRDRGNTEAFF; CDR3 DNA: TGTGCCAGCAGTCGGAGGGACAGGGGGAACACTGAAGCTTTCTTT
clone size: -; D gene: -; V gene: TRBV25-1; J gene: TRBJ2-7; CDR3 protein: CASSIGALYEQYF; CDR3 DNA: TGTGCCAGCAGCATAGGGGCCCTCTACGAGCAGTACTTC
clone size: -; D gene: TRBD1; V gene: TRBV27; J gene: TRBJ2-7; CDR3 protein: CASSGQASSYEQYF; CDR3 DNA: TGTGCCAGCAGTGGACAGGCGAGCTCCTACGAGCAGTACTTC
clone size: -; D gene: TRBD1; V gene: TRBV5-8; J gene: TRBJ1-2; CDR3 protein: CASSLWDRGYGYTF; CDR3 DNA: TGTGCCAGCAGCTTGTGGGACAGGGGCTATGGCTACACCTTC
clone size: -; D gene: TRBD2; V gene: TRBV3-1/TRBV3-2; J gene: TRBJ2-2; CDR3 protein: CASSQDTAGGRSENTGELFF; CDR3 DNA: TGTGCCAGCAGCCAAGATACGGCGGGGGGGCGGAGTGAGAACACCGGGGAGCTGTTTTTT
clone size: -; D gene: TRBD2; V gene: TRBV5-1; J gene: TRBJ2-1; CDR3 protein: CASSPQRGVNNEQFF; CDR3 DNA: TGCGCCAGCAGCCCCCAGCGGGGGGTCAACAATGAGCAGTTCTTC
clone size: -; D gene: TRBD1; V gene: TRBV27; J gene: TRBJ1-1; CDR3 protein: CASSFRQGAKAFF; CDR3 DNA: TGTGCCAGTTCGTTCCGGCAGGGGGCCAAAGCTTTCTTT
clone size: -; D gene: TRBD1; V gene: TRBV5-6; J gene: TRBJ2-7; CDR3 protein: CASSLGTGFYEQYF; CDR3 DNA: TGTGCCAGCAGCTTGGGGACAGGATTCTACGAGCAGTACTTC
clone size: once; D gene: TRBD1; V gene: TRBV10-3; J gene: TRBJ1-5; CDR3 protein: CAISPGQGANSNQPQHF; CDR3 DNA: TGTGCCATCAGTCCGGGACAGGGAGCGAATAGCAATCAGCCCCAGCATTTT
clone size: -; D gene: TRBD1; V gene: TRBV6-6; J gene: TRBJ1-2; CDR3 protein: CASSYSRGQGYGYTF; CDR3 DNA: TGTGCCAGCAGTTACTCCAGGGGGCAGGGCTATGGCTACACCTTC
clone size: -; D gene: -; V gene: TRBV21-1; J gene: TRBJ1-3; CDR3 protein: CASSSGRRWSGNTIYF; CDR3 DNA: TGTGCCAGCAGCTCCGGGAGGCGCTGGTCTGGAAACACCATATATTTT
clone size: -; D gene: -; V gene: TRBV11-3; J gene: TRBJ2-7; CDR3 protein: CASSLDVSAREQYF; CDR3 DNA: TGTGCCAGCAGCTTAGATGTCAGCGCCAGAGAGCAGTACTTC
clone size: -; D gene: -; V gene: TRBV6-5; J gene: TRBJ1-6; CDR3 protein: CASSYSSSYNSPLHF; CDR3 DNA: TGTGCCAGCAGTTACTCCAGCTCCTATAATTCACCCCTCCACTTT
clone size: -; D gene: TRBD1; V gene: TRBV7-9; J gene: TRBJ2-1; CDR3 protein: CASSLGLGQGDEQFF; CDR3 DNA: TGTGCCAGCAGCTTAGGTCTGGGGCAGGGGGATGAGCAGTTCTTC
clone size: once; D gene: -; V gene: TRBV28; J gene: TRBJ2-7; CDR3 protein: CASSLGQVYEQYF; CDR3 DNA: TGTGCCAGCAGTCTCGGTCAAGTCTACGAGCAGTACTTC
clone size: -; D gene: TRBD1; V gene: TRBV6-2/TRBV6-3; J gene: TRBJ2-1; CDR3 protein: CASSTPLTGDNEQFF; CDR3 DNA: TGTGCCAGCAGCACCCCACTGACAGGGGACAATGAGCAGTTCTTC
clone size: -; D gene: TRBD1; V gene: TRBV5-4; J gene: TRBJ2-2; CDR3 protein: CASSRDRGRTGELFF; CDR3 DNA: TGTGCCAGCAGCCGGGACAGGGGGCGGACCGGGGAGCTGTTTTTT
clone size: -; D gene: TRBD1; V gene: TRBV6-5; J gene: TRBJ1-2; CDR3 protein: CASRTSPGQGYGYTF; CDR3 DNA: TGTGCCAGCAGGACATCACCGGGACAGGGATATGGCTACACCTTC
clone size: few; D gene: TRBD2; V gene: TRBV7-6; J gene: TRBJ2-7; CDR3 protein: CASSLASGASYEQYF; CDR3 DNA: TGTGCCAGCAGCTTAGCCAGCGGGGCCTCCTACGAGCAGTACTTC
clone size: -; D gene: TRBD2; V gene: TRBV7-2; J gene: TRBJ2-1; CDR3 protein: CASSLRLWAGDSYNEQFF; CDR3 DNA: TGTGCCAGCAGCTTACGTCTATGGGCGGGAGACTCCTACAATGAGCAGTTCTTC
clone size: -; D gene: -; V gene: TRBV30; J gene: TRBJ2-7; CDR3 protein: CAWSTGYEQYF; CDR3 DNA: TGTGCCTGGAGTACAGGCTACGAGCAGTACTTC